Below, 22 T cell receptor beta chains from the same sample are listed, as sequenced in a study of T cells in Graves' hyperthyroidism and ophthalmopathy. TCR beta CDR3 region amplification was performed from RNA transcripts. When the TCR CDR3 underwent first-round RT-PCR, the HTBI primer set was used. From the multiplex PCR reads, TCRdb called clonotypes with MiXCR, one entry per CDR3 protein. Among over 700,000 distinct CDR3 sequences, around 39% were seen once, and the ten largest hold about 9%. Material for sequencing was blood. Receptor source: a man younger than 30 with Graves' hyperthyroidism.

This clonotype was found a few times. V and J are TRBV19 and TRBJ1-5; weak D call: TRBD1 (6 bases). The CDR3 loop spans 14 amino acids. Germline V gene data show CDR1 as LNHDA and CDR2 as SQIVND (reference sequence). The V and J ends lost 3 bases and 9 bases respectively, with 15 bases between them. CDR3 loop: CASSINDRTRPQHF. In nucleotides, the CDR3 is TGTGCCAGTAGTATTAATGACAGGACACGGCCCCAGCATTTT.

This clonotype was detected ten times or more. The chain links TRBV7-2 to TRBJ2-7; 7 bases agree with TRBD2. V shed 5 bases and J 2 bases; nucleotides not matched to a gene: 6. The CDR3 loop spans 14 amino acids. Looked up from germline, CDR1 is SGHTA and CDR2 is FQGNSA. The CDR3 bases are TGTGCCAGCAGCGGGGGGGGTTCAGCCTACGAGCAGTACTTC. This sequence encodes CASSGGGSAYEQYF.

The rearrangement joins TRBV7-8 to TRBJ2-7; tentatively, D is TRBD1 or TRBD2 (5 bases each). Between the trimmed V and J ends, which lost 5 bases and 6 bases, there was a span of 17 bases. This CDR3 contains 14 residues. Germline V lookup: CDR1 SGHVS, CDR2 FQNEAQ. The CDR3 loop is CASSPGRATVEQYF. For the CDR3, the DNA is TGTGCCAGCAGCCCGGGGCGGGCAACCGTCGAGCAGTACTTC. Full variable domain (remainder filled in from reference TRBV7-8 and TRBJ2-7): GAGVSQSPRYKVAKRGQDVALRCDPISGHVSLFWYQQALGQGPEFLTYFQNEAQLDKSGLPSDRFFAERPEGSVSTLKIQRTQQEDSAVYLCASSPGRATVEQYFGPGTRLTVT.

The V and J genes are TRBV12-3 or TRBV12-4 and TRBJ2-7; perhaps D is TRBD1 or TRBD2 (6 bases each). This CDR3 has 15 amino acids. Trimming pared 1 base from V and 5 bases from J, leaving 15 bases between. The CDR3 loop reads CASSLGRGLWDEQYF. Here the CDR3 DNA reads TGTGCCAGCAGTTTAGGCAGGGGACTTTGGGACGAGCAGTACTTC.

In nucleotides, the CDR3 is TGCAGCCTCGAGGGCGGGCAGGGGAACTACGAGCAGTACTTC. The encoded protein is CSLEGGQGNYEQYF. The chain uses TRBV29-1 and TRBJ2-7; D possibly corresponds to TRBD1 (6 bases). Trimming took off 8 bases at V and 3 bases at J, with 20 bases between the two ends. Germline CDR1 SQVTM, CDR2 ANQGSEA. The CDR3 extends over 14 amino acids.

This clonotype was counted a few times. This chain connects TRBV20-1 to TRBJ2-7; the D gene is possibly TRBD2 (7 bases). In germline, CDR1 is DFQATT, CDR2 SNEGSKA (reference sequence). V gave up 6 bases and J gave up 2 bases, with 17 bases separating them. This CDR3 is 14 amino acids long. CDR3 nucleotides: TGCAGTGCCGGAGGGGGGGACGGAACCTACGAGCAGTACTTC. The encoded protein is CSAGGGDGTYEQYF.

This clonotype was counted only a few times. CDR3 in DNA: TGTGCCAGCAGCTCGACGGCGGGACAGGCCTCCTACGAGCAGTACTTC. Residues: CASSSTAGQASYEQYF. This rearrangement joins TRBV13 to TRBJ2-7; 8 bases match TRBD1. The CDR3 is made up of 16 amino acids. Germline CDR1 reads PRHDT; CDR2 reads FYEKMQ (reference sequence). V shed 4 bases, J shed 0 bases, and the junction held 8 bases outside the gene matches.

A remark on this clonotype: This clone may be a read error of a much larger clone one base away. The V call is TRBV7-9, the J call TRBJ1-1; D is uncertain. This CDR3 is built from 14 residues. Germline CDR1 SEHNR, CDR2 FQNEAQ (reference sequence). DNA for the CDR3: TGTGCCAGCAGCTTAACCACCTCGAACACTGAAGCTTCCTTT. Translating gives CASSLTTSNTEASF.

The gene calls are TRBV29-1 and TRBJ2-3; no clear D. The V end lost 6 bases, the J end lost 0 bases, and 10 bases lay between the germline ends. This CDR3 is built from 13 residues. In germline, CDR1 is SQVTM, CDR2 ANQGSEA. CDR3 region: CSVRTVSTDTQYF. The CDR3 nucleotides are TGCAGCGTGCGGACGGTGAGCACAGATACGCAGTATTTT.

The rearrangement joins TRBV19 to TRBJ1-5; D remains unclear. V was pared by 1 base and J by 6 bases, with 13 bases between. CDR3 length: 15 amino acids. The germline gives CDR1 LNHDA, CDR2 SQIVND (reference sequence). The chain's CDR3 is CASSIGLGRAQPQHF. As DNA, the CDR3 is TGTGCCAGTAGTATAGGGCTGGGTAGGGCTCAGCCCCAGCATTTT.

This clonotype showed up many times. V gene TRBV29-1 combines with J gene TRBJ2-2; 9 nucleotides agree with TRBD1. Trimming cost V 6 bases and J 6 bases; bases outside gene matches: 8. CDR1 and CDR2 (germline): SQVTM, ANQGSEA. The CDR3 is 14 residues long. CDR3 DNA: TGCAGCGTGAATACCGGGACAGGGCCCGGGGAGCTGTTTTTT. It yields the protein CSVNTGTGPGELFF.

A few counts support this clonotype. The CDR3 nucleotides are TGCAGTGCTATCTGGCGTAACACTGAAGCTTTCTTT. Translated, it gives CSAIWRNTEAFF. V is TRBV20-1 and J is TRBJ1-1; D is unclear. Per the germline V gene, CDR1 is DFQATT and CDR2 is SNEGSKA (reference sequence). This CDR3 has 12 amino acids. Trimming stripped 4 bases from V and 2 bases from J, with 8 bases between.

The rearrangement joins TRBV10-3 to TRBJ2-1, with 11 bases matching TRBD2. This CDR3 spans 15 amino acids. Trimming at V came to 5 bases and at J to 4 bases, leaving 4 bases not matched to a gene. Germline CDR1 ENHRY, CDR2 SYGVKD. The DNA of the CDR3 is TGTGCCATCAGTCCTAGCGGGGGGCCATACAATGAGCAGTTCTTC. This gives the protein CAISPSGGPYNEQFF.

In DNA, the CDR3 is TGTGCCACCAGCAGAGATCGCAGCTCGAACACTGAAGCTTTCTTT. This translates into CATSRDRSSNTEAFF. This chain connects TRBV15 to TRBJ1-1; D is undetermined. V lost 0 bases, J lost 1 base, and 9 bases lay in between. The CDR3 runs to 15 residues. CDR1 is LNHNV and CDR2 is YYDKDF in the germline V gene (reference sequence).

Comments on this clonotype: This may come from a read error, since a much larger clone is one base off. The chain couples TRBV20-1 to TRBJ2-5; weak D call: TRBD1 (5 bases). Germline V gene sequence: CDR1 DFQATT, CDR2 SNEGSKA (reference sequence). The CDR3 contains 12 residues. CDR3 residues: CGAVQGRETQYF. Written as DNA, the CDR3 is TGCGGTGCAGTTCAGGGTAGGGAGACCCAGTACTTC.

The chain combines TRBV5-1 with TRBJ1-1; D remains ambiguous. The CDR3 has 15 amino acids. Germline CDR1 SGHRS, CDR2 YFSETQ. The V and J ends lost 1 base and 1 base respectively, with 11 bases between them. This CDR3 reads CASSLSRVGNTEAFF. The DNA of the CDR3 is TGCGCCAGCAGCTTGTCGAGGGTTGGGAACACTGAAGCTTTCTTT.

The gene calls are TRBV20-1 and TRBJ2-7; D is unclear. In germline, CDR1 is DFQATT, CDR2 SNEGSKA (reference sequence). The ends were cut back, 6 bases at V and 9 bases at J, with 12 bases in the middle. The CDR3 extends over 10 amino acids. The CDR3 region is CSAHTDTQYF. For the CDR3, the DNA is TGCAGTGCACACACCGATACGCAGTACTTC.

The V call is TRBV6-2 or TRBV6-3, the J call TRBJ1-5; TRBD1 agrees at 9 bases. The CDR3 runs 13 residues. Germline trimming cut 10 bases from V and 6 bases from J; bases unmatched to any gene: 7. Germline CDR1 is MNHEY and CDR2 is SVGEGT. This CDR3 reads CATGTGQGQPQHF. The CDR3, as DNA: TGTGCCACCGGGACAGGGCAGGGTCAGCCCCAGCATTTT.

This clonotype was seen ten or more times. The genes are TRBV7-2 and TRBJ1-1; weak D call: TRBD1 (5 bases). V was trimmed by 8 bases and J by 5 bases, leaving 15 bases between them. Germline V gene data show CDR1 as SGHTA and CDR2 as FQGNSA. The CDR3 has 13 residues. CDR3 amino acids: CASGLQAPTEAFF. In nucleotides, the CDR3 is TGTGCCAGCGGATTACAGGCCCCGACTGAAGCTTTCTTT.

J is TRBJ2-2 and V is TRBV15; D is perhaps TRBD1 (6 bases). CDR1 and CDR2 from the germline V gene are LNHNV and YYDKDF (reference sequence). The CDR3 contains 16 residues. The V end lost 5 bases, the J end lost 1 base, and 14 bases lay between the germline ends. The CDR3 protein is CATSYIIRGNTGELFF. In DNA, the CDR3 is TGTGCCACCAGCTATATAATCAGGGGGAACACCGGGGAGCTGTTTTTT.

The chain joins TRBV20-1 to TRBJ2-7, with 9 positions matching TRBD2. The CDR3 is 16 residues long. V lost 5 bases, J lost 9 bases, and 20 bases stayed unmatched. The germline V gene encodes CDR1 DFQATT and CDR2 SNEGSKA (reference sequence). The CDR3 sequence: CSAPPYSGSKVNGQYF. The CDR3 nucleotides read TGCAGTGCTCCACCTTATAGCGGGAGTAAGGTAAACGGGCAGTACTTC.

This clonotype was seen ten or more times. This chain connects TRBV25-1 to TRBJ2-7, with 8 positions matching TRBD1. The length of the CDR3 is 14 residues. CDR1 and CDR2 from the germline V gene are MGHDK and SYGVNS. Germline trimming cut 1 base from V and 1 base from J; bases unmatched to any gene: 0. The CDR3 DNA follows: TGTGCCAGCAGTGAATGGGACAGGTCCTACGAGCAGTACTTC. Translation: CASSEWDRSYEQYF.